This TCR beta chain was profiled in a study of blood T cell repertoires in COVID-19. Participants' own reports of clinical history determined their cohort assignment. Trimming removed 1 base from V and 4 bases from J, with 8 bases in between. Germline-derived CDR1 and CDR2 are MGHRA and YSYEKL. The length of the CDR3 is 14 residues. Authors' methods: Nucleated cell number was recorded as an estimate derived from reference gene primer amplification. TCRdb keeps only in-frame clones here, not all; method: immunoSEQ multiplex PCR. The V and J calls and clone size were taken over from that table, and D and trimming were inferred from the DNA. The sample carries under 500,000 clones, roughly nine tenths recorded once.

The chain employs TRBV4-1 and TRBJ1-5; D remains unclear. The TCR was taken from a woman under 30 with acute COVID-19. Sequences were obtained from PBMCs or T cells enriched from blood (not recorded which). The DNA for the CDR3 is TGCGCCAGCAGCCAAGTTTTGCGAAATCAGCCCCAGCATTTT. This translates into CASSQVLRNQPQHF.